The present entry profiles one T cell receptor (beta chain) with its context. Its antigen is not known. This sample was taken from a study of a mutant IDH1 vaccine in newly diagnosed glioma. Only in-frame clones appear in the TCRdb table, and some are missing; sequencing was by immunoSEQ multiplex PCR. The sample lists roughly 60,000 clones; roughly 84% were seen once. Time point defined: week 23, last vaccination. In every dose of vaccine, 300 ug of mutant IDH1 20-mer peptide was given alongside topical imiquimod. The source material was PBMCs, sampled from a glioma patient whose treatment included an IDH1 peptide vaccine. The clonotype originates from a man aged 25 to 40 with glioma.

CDR3 region: CASSVGTGNYEQYF. In nucleotides, the CDR3 is TGTGCCAGCAGCGTGGGGACAGGGAACTACGAGCAGTACTTC. The chain carries TRBV9 and TRBJ2-7; 9 positions agree with TRBD1. This CDR3 has 14 residues. Germline V gene lookup returns CDR1 SGDLS and CDR2 YYNGEE. V shed 2 bases, J shed 3 bases, and the junction held 3 bases outside the gene matches. Full variable domain (remainder filled in from reference TRBV9 and TRBJ2-7): DSGVTQTPKHLITATGQRVTLRCSPRSGDLSVYWYQQSLDQGLQFLIQYYNGEERAKGNILERFSAQQFPDLHSELNLSSLELGDSALYFCASSVGTGNYEQYFGPGTRLTVT.